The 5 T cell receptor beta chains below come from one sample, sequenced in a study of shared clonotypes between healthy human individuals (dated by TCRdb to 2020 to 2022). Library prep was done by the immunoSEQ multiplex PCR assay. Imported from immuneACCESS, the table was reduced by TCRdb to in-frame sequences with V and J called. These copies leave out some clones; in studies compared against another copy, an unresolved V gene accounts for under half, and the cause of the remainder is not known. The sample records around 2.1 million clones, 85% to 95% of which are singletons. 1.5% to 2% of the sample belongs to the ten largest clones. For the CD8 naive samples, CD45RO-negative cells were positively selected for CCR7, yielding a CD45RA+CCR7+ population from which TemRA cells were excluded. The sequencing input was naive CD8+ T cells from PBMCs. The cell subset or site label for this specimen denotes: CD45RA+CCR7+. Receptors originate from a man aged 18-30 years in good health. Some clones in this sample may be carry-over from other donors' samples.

Here the CDR3 DNA reads TGTGCCAGCAGTACGGGACGGGACTCTGGGGCCAACGTCCTGACTTTC. Its translation is CASSTGRDSGANVLTF. The rearrangement links TRBV27 to TRBJ2-6; D is perhaps TRBD1 or TRBD2 (5 bases each). Looked up from germline, CDR1 is MNHEY and CDR2 is SMNVEV (reference sequence). V was pared by 5 bases and J by 0 bases, with 11 bases between. CDR3 length: 16 residues.

The DNA of the CDR3 is TGCGCCAGCAGTGGGCTAGCGGGAGCCGAGCAGTACTTC. Its protein product is CASSGLAGAEQYF. The rearrangement links TRBV4-1 to TRBJ2-7, with TRBD2 matching over 10 bases. This CDR3 spans 13 amino acids. Trimming took 6 bases from V and 6 from J; bases not matched to a gene: 5. The germline V gene has CDR1 MGHRA and CDR2 YSYEKL.

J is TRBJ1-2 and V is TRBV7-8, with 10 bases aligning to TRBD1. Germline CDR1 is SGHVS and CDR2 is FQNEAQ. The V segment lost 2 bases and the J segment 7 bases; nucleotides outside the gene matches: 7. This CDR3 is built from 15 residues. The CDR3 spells CASSLLGQGLGGYTF. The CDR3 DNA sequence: TGTGCCAGCAGCTTATTGGGACAGGGGTTGGGTGGCTACACCTTC.

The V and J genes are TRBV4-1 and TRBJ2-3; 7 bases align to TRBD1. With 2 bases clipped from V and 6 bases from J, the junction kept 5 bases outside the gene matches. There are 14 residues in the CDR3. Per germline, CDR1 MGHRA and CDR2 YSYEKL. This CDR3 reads CASSQSQGVDTQYF. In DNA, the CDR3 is TGCGCCAGCAGCCAATCCCAGGGGGTGGATACGCAGTATTTT.

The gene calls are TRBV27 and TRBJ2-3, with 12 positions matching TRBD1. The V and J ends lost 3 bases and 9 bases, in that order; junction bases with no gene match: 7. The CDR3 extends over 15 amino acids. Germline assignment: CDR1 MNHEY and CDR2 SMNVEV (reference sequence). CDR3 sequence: CASSLTGTGGGTQYF. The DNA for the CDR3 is TGTGCCAGCAGTTTGACCGGGACAGGGGGCGGCACGCAGTATTTT.